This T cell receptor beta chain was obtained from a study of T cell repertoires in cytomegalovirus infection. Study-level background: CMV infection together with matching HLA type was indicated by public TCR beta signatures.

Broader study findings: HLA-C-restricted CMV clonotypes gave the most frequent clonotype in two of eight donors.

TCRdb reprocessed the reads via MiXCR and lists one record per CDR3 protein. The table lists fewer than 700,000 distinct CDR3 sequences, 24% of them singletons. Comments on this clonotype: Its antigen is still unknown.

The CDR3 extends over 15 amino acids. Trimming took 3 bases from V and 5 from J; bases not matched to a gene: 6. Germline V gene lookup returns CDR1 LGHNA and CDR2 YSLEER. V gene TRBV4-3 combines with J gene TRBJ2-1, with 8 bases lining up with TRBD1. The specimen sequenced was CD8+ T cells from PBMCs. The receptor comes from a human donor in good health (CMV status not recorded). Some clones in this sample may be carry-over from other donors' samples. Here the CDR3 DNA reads TGCGCCAGCAGCCAGGACAGGGCGAGAGACAATGAGCAGTTCTTC. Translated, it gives CASSQDRARDNEQFF.